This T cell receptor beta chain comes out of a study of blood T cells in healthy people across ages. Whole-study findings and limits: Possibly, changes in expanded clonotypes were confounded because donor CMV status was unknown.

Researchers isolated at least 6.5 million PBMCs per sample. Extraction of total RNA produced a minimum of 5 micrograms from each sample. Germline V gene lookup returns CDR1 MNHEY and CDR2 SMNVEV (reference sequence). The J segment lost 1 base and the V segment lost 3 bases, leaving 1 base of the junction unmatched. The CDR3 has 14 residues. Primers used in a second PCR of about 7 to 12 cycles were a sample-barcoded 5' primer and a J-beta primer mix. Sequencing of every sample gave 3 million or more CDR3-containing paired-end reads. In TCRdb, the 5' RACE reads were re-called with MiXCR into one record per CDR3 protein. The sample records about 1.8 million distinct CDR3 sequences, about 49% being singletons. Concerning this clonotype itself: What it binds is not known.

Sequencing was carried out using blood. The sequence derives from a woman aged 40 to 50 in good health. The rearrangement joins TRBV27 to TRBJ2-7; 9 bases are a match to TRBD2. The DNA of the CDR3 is TGTGCCAGCAGTTTCCTAGCGGGGTCCTACGAGCAGTACTTC. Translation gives CASSFLAGSYEQYF.